This T cell receptor beta chain comes out of a study of vaccination effects on CD4 cells after COVID-19 (dated by TCRdb to the early 2020s). As for the study more broadly: Each participant got two doses of an mRNA SARS-CoV-2 vaccine, either BNT162b2 or mRNA-1273. The Oncomine TCR Beta short-read assay on an Illumina iSeq 100 was used to sequence cultures from other donors in the study. SARS-CoV-2 spike-specific CD4+ TCR repertoires from before and after mRNA vaccination were compared in COVID-19 convalescent patients and in infection-naive vaccine recipients. A total of more than 8 COVID-19 convalescent patients and a few SARS-CoV-2-naive healthy vaccine recipients were included in the full study.

For this clone: There is no known antigen for this receptor. No per-base quality is available; no much larger clone lies one base away.

What the study reported, not specific to this receptor: Among healthy vaccine recipients, nearly all vaccine-induced clones were SARS-CoV-2 mono-reactive, and only 1 of 255 was cross-reactive with common cold coronaviruses. Clones induced by infection and clones induced by vaccination both contracted markedly at late timepoints after vaccination, which fits with T cell responses waning over time. Only a small number of convalescent patients were included, and no early post-infection timepoints were available, which limited the study.

Trimming takes 1 base from V and 3 bases from J, and the germline ends sit 7 bases apart. CDR1 SNHLY and CDR2 FYNNEI were looked up in the germline V gene. Inclusive of the bounding cysteine and phenylalanine, the CDR3 is 15 residues long. Of all the DNA, just the CDR3 is kept, 45 bases in frame from base 1. In the ViraFEST assay, PBMC were stimulated with viral peptide pools, and antigen-specific CD4+ T cell clonotypes were then identified by expansion using TCR sequencing. After more than nine days of culture, CD4+ T cells were isolated with the EasySep CD4+ T cell isolation kit. None of the healthy vaccine recipients had a prior SARS-CoV-2 infection, which was confirmed by nucleocapsid antibody tests that came back negative both before and after vaccination. Approximately 2.1 million PBMC per well were cultured in IMDM with approximately 5% human AB serum, 8.5 to 10 IU/ml IL-2 and gentamicin, plus 10 ug/ml peptides. On days 3 and 7, half of the culture medium was replaced with fresh IL-2-containing medium. Unless otherwise noted, each peptide stimulation condition was cultured in triplicate wells. Using Ficoll-Paque Plus gradient centrifugation, PBMC were separated from whole blood and then either used fresh or cryopreserved at -140C. The overlapping peptide pools covered the spike proteins of SARS-CoV-2 as well as those of the common cold coronaviruses HCoV-NL63, HCoV-OC43 and HCoV-229E. Genomic DNA was extracted from cultured CD4+ T cells with the QIAamp micro DNA kit.

Library method: the immunoSEQ multiplex PCR assay. DNA from the CD4+ T cells that had been cultured and isolated underwent TCR beta CDR3 sequencing. The study's own analysis went as follows. The analysis removed non-productive TCR sequences, trimmed reads to the CDR3 region, and retained only CDR3s that were 7 or more amino acids long. The MANAFEST web app was used to pick out antigen-specific clonotypes by comparing their expansion in peptide wells with that in reference cultures. Positive clones required FDR<0.05 expansion versus reference and all other wells, odds ratio above 5, and frequency above 0.1% in two replicate wells. A clonotype was called cross-reactive if it was significantly expanded both in SARS-CoV-2 spike wells and in at least one common cold coronavirus spike condition. Using the stringdist R package, CDR3 similarity was measured by Levenshtein distance, and unrooted trees were constructed with ape in R 3.6.1. Drawn from immuneACCESS, this table holds only the in-frame rearrangements with V and J called that TCRdb kept. Clones are partly lost; checked studies trace under half to an unresolved V gene and leave the rest unexplained. V and J calls and clone size are given by that table; D and trimming were obtained from the DNA. This sample holds about 28,000 clones; about 80% were observed only once. The ten largest make up about 30% of the sample.

The chain joins TRBV2 to TRBJ2-6, with the D gene not clear enough to name. This clonotype was obtained from a human donor who received a COVID-19 vaccine. Sample: CD4+ T cells from PBMCs cultured with SARS-CoV-2 spike peptides, taken before COVID-19 vaccination. Explained via the paper, the cell subset or site label denotes: SARS-CoV-2 spike overlapping peptide pool stimulation. Here is the DNA: TGTGCCAGCAGTGAAGGGTCTGGTGGGGCCAACGTCCTGACTTTC. Its amino acids are CASSEGSGGANVLTF. The reference TRBV2 and TRBJ2-6 proteins fill in what lies around the CDR3, so the full variable domain reads EPEVTQTPSHQVTQMGQEVILRCVPISNHLYFYWYRQILGQKVEFLVSFYNNEISEKSEIFDDQFSVERPDGSNFTLKIRSTKLEDSAMYFCASSEGSGGANVLTFGAGSRLTVL.